Sequencing of this TCR beta chain was carried out in a study of blood T cell repertoires in COVID-19. CDR3 length: 12 residues. From germline, CDR1 is GTSNPN and CDR2 SVGIG (reference sequence). V lost 3 bases and J lost 5, with 9 bases in between. The protocol was immunoSEQ multiplex PCR, while the TCRdb copy is restricted to in-frame clones and leaves out a portion. The data show tens of thousands of clones, with approximately 90% seen just once and roughly 30% held by the top ten. The origin of this receptor is a man aged 50-60 years with active or convalescent COVID-19. The chain employs TRBV30 and TRBJ2-3; D might be TRBD2 (6 bases). Sequencing was carried out using peripheral blood. The CDR3 loop reads CAWSDGGDTQYF. The CDR3, as DNA: TGTGCCTGGAGCGACGGGGGAGATACGCAGTATTTT.